The 12 T cell receptor beta chains reported below all come from one sample, sequenced in a study of blood T cell repertoires in COVID-19. Produced via immunoSEQ multiplex PCR; TCRdb's table is partial and in-frame only. The sample contains around 380,000 clones, 87% of which appear only once. What was sequenced was PBMCs or T cells enriched from blood (not recorded which). These receptor sequences come from a young man who had recovered from COVID-19.

The rearrangement uses TRBV3-1 (or the pseudogene TRBV3-2) and TRBJ2-2; 9 bases agree with TRBD1. Trimming took 4 bases from V and 4 from J; bases not matched to a gene: 13. Germline V CDR1 and CDR2: LGHDT, YNNKEL (reference sequence). The CDR3 has 18 residues. CDR3 residues: CASSPSGTPGQGTGELFF. For the CDR3, the DNA is TGTGCCAGCAGCCCAAGCGGAACACCGGGACAGGGCACCGGGGAGCTGTTTTTT.

The J gene is TRBJ1-5, the V gene TRBV20-1; 8 bases align to TRBD1. The CDR3 consists of 14 residues. The V and J ends lost 3 bases and 13 bases, in that order; junction bases with no gene match: 14. The germline V gene encodes CDR1 DFQATT and CDR2 SNEGSKA (reference sequence). CDR3 protein: CSASHSAGGVGQHF. CDR3 sequence (DNA): TGCAGTGCTAGTCATTCGGCAGGGGGCGTCGGTCAGCATTTT.

The V and J genes are TRBV18 and TRBJ2-3; D is possibly TRBD1 (6 bases). Trimming took off 2 bases at V and 0 bases at J, with 9 bases between the two ends. Germline V gene lookup returns CDR1 KGHSH and CDR2 LQKENI. The CDR3 totals 15 residues. CDR3 amino acids: CASSPTGTSTDTQYF. In DNA form, the CDR3 reads TGTGCCAGCTCACCAACCGGGACAAGCACAGATACGCAGTATTTT.

The chain links TRBV7-9 to TRBJ1-4; 7 bases are a match to TRBD1. CDR3 length: 18 amino acids. Germline trimming cut 2 bases from V and 4 bases from J; bases unmatched to any gene: 13. Germline assignment: CDR1 SEHNR and CDR2 FQNEAQ (reference sequence). CDR3 protein: CASSLHWTGDFRNEKLFF. As DNA, the CDR3 is TGTGCCAGCAGCTTACATTGGACAGGCGATTTCCGTAATGAAAAACTGTTTTTT.

The genes are TRBV7-9 and TRBJ1-1; the D is unclear. The CDR3 totals 17 residues. Germline-derived CDR1 and CDR2 are SEHNR and FQNEAQ (reference sequence). Trimming stripped 3 bases from V and 4 bases from J, with 21 bases between. The CDR3 here is CASSFGRRRVLSTEAFF. The DNA of the CDR3 is TGTGCCAGCAGCTTTGGGCGCAGGAGGGTGTTGAGCACTGAAGCTTTCTTT. The whole variable domain, remainder taken from reference TRBV7-9 and TRBJ1-1, is DTGVSQNPRHKITKRGQNVTFRCDPISEHNRLYWYRQTLGQGPEFLTYFQNEAQLEKSRLLSDRFSAERPKGSFSTLEIQRTEQGDSAMYLCASSFGRRRVLSTEAFFGQGTRLTVV.

This clone showed up just a few times. This chain links TRBV2 with TRBJ2-7; D is possibly TRBD2 (6 bases). The CDR3 spans 14 residues. CDR1 and CDR2 (germline): SNHLY, FYNNEI. With 3 bases removed from V and 6 bases from J, the gap between germline ends came to 15 bases. CDR3 bases: TGTGCCAGCAGTGAGTTTCGCCAGGGAGGCGAGCAGTACTTC. Translation gives CASSEFRQGGEQYF.

The V gene is TRBV19, the J gene TRBJ1-1; the match to TRBD1 covers 11 bases. The junction had 1 base not matched to a gene; V was cut back by 5 bases and J by 5 bases. Per germline, CDR1 LNHDA and CDR2 SQIVND (reference sequence). The CDR3 is 13 residues long. CDR3 nucleotide sequence: TGTGCCAGTAGTGGGACAGGGGGAACTGAAGCTTTCTTT. It yields the protein CASSGTGGTEAFF.

The V gene is TRBV18, the J gene TRBJ1-2, with a tentative D call TRBD1 (6 bases). The CDR3 spans 16 residues. The V gene's germline CDR1 is KGHSH and CDR2 LQKENI. The V and J ends lost 3 bases and 0 bases respectively, with 14 bases between them. Written as DNA, the CDR3 is TGTGCCAGCTCACCCGGGGACACCGGAGCTAACTATGGCTACACCTTC. The encoded protein is CASSPGDTGANYGYTF.

This sequence joins TRBV30 and TRBJ1-2; TRBD1 aligns across 7 bases. The ends lost 3 bases at V and 3 bases at J; junction bases unmatched: 4. This CDR3 has 13 amino acids. Germline assignment: CDR1 GTSNPN and CDR2 SVGIG (reference sequence). CDR3 loop: CAWRTGNYYGYTF. CDR3 coding DNA: TGTGCCTGGAGGACAGGGAACTACTATGGCTACACCTTC.

This clone was recorded a few times. This sequence joins TRBV5-4 and TRBJ2-7; 8 bases match TRBD1. Trimming removed 3 bases from V and 5 bases from J; junction bases left unmatched: 13. Germline CDR1 reads SGHNT; CDR2 reads YYREEE (reference sequence). The CDR3 is 16 residues long. The DNA for the CDR3 is TGTGCCAGCAGCTCCCCGAGGACAGGGACTTTAGACGAGCAGTACTTC. Translated, it gives CASSSPRTGTLDEQYF.

The rearrangement uses TRBV9 and TRBJ2-5, with TRBD2 matching 7 bases. Looked up from germline, CDR1 is SGDLS and CDR2 is YYNGEE. The CDR3 has 14 residues. V dropped 0 bases and J dropped 5; count of bases not matched to a gene: 4. The CDR3 DNA follows: TGTGCCAGCAGCGTAGAGTTTAGCGGGGAGACCCAGTACTTC. Protein product: CASSVEFSGETQYF.

The chain has TRBV27 and TRBJ2-7, with no clear D. The CDR3 runs to 14 residues. Germline V gene lookup returns CDR1 MNHEY and CDR2 SMNVEV (reference sequence). Trimming removed 3 bases at V and 0 bases at J, with 9 bases between. The CDR3 is CASSFSGSSYEQYF. CDR3 DNA: TGTGCCAGCAGTTTCTCCGGTAGCTCCTACGAGCAGTACTTC.